This T cell receptor (beta chain) is from a study of beta chain features in type 1 diabetes. The study, taken as a whole, reports: PCR might show a preference for shorter templates, equally across patients and controls. Insertions at VDJ junctions were less frequent in type 1 diabetes patients. These patients also deleted more nucleotides at the same junctions. Naive, central memory and regulatory TCRB repertoires appeared more similar among patients than healthy donors.

A word on this clone: Its matching antigen is unknown.

The isolated RNA, all of it, was reverse transcribed, so expressed TCRB transcripts were what got sequenced. Method: immunoSEQ multiplex PCR; TCRdb's copy keeps in-frame clones and lacks some. This sample has some 150,000 clones; around 51% occur once, and the top ten carry roughly 0.43%. V lost 3 bases, J lost 7 bases, and 10 bases lay in between. This CDR3 contains 13 residues. Germline values: CDR1 LNHDA, CDR2 SQIVND (reference sequence). Cells sorted by CD45RO/CCR7/CD25/CD127/CD95/CD27 comprised CD4+ naive, central memory, regulatory and stem cell-like memory cells. The sequenced sample was Tregs from blood. This TCR was recovered from a young man in good health. The V call is TRBV19, the J call TRBJ1-5; D not resolved. CDR3 protein: CASSMVREQPQHF. DNA of the CDR3: TGTGCCAGTAGTATGGTGCGGGAGCAGCCCCAGCATTTT.